The 11 T cell receptor beta chains in this list originate from one sample, sequenced in a study of T cell responses to AZD1222 COVID-19 vaccine. Measured with immunoSEQ multiplex PCR; TCRdb has only the in-frame clones, and not every one. This sample yields 150,000 to 200,000 clones, of which 91% are seen a single time; over 1.5% belongs to the top ten. Sequencing used peripheral blood, obtained on day 0 of AZD1222 vaccination. The source of these receptors is an adult in good health.

This clone was observed a single time. The chain links TRBV27 to TRBJ2-7; 7 bases map to TRBD2. V lost 10 bases and J lost 3; bases outside the gene matches: 15. The CDR3 runs 15 residues. The V gene's germline CDR1 is MNHEY and CDR2 SMNVEV (reference sequence). The CDR3 here is CATNPPWGRVYEQYF. DNA for the CDR3: TGTGCCACCAACCCTCCTTGGGGGAGGGTCTACGAGCAGTACTTC.

The sample holds a few counts of this clone. The CDR3 DNA sequence: TGTGCCACCGCCCGCCCGGGCCTACCCTCGAACACCGGGGAGCTGTTTTTT. This codes for CATARPGLPSNTGELFF. This chain links TRBV19 with TRBJ2-2; D uncertain. Between the trimmed V and J ends, which lost 10 bases and 0 bases, there was a span of 21 bases. The germline V gene encodes CDR1 LNHDA and CDR2 SQIVND (reference sequence). The CDR3 is 17 residues long.

The chain employs TRBV3-1 (or the pseudogene TRBV3-2) and TRBJ2-2; TRBD2 agrees at 9 bases. The germline V gene has CDR1 LGHDT and CDR2 YNNKEL (reference sequence). Trimming cost V 1 base and J 1 base; bases outside gene matches: 1. There are 16 residues in the CDR3. The CDR3 nucleotides read TGTGCCAGCAGCCAAGGACTAGCGGTGAACACCGGGGAGCTGTTTTTT. As protein: CASSQGLAVNTGELFF.

The chain recombines TRBV30 with TRBJ1-6, with a weak D call TRBD1 (5 bases). CDR1 is GTSNPN, CDR2 SVGIG, per germline (reference sequence). Trimming cost V 1 base and J 7 bases, with 8 bases left between them. The CDR3 contains 13 residues. The CDR3 sequence: CAWSAGVNSPLHF. The CDR3 bases are TGTGCCTGGAGTGCGGGGGTGAATTCACCCCTCCACTTT.

The chain has TRBV30 and TRBJ1-1; no clear D gene. The CDR3 is 13 amino acids. CDR1 is GTSNPN, CDR2 SVGIG, per germline (reference sequence). V was shortened by 7 bases and J by 1 base, with 13 bases between the two germline ends. The CDR3 nucleotides read TGTGCCTCCTACAGATGGACGAACACTGAAGCTTTCTTT. Its protein is CASYRWTNTEAFF.

This chain joins TRBV19 and TRBJ2-7, with a tentative D call TRBD1 (6 bases). The CDR3 has 12 residues. Trimming removed 10 bases from V and 0 bases from J, with 10 bases in between. Germline loops: CDR1 LNHDA, CDR2 SQIVND (reference sequence). The CDR3: CATAGASYEQYF. In DNA, the CDR3 is TGTGCCACGGCAGGGGCCTCCTACGAGCAGTACTTC.

The chain uses TRBV7-2 and TRBJ2-7; D is perhaps TRBD1 (6 bases). Trimming cost V 0 bases and J 4 bases, with 19 bases left between them. CDR3 size: 17 residues. Germline V lookup: CDR1 SGHTA, CDR2 FQGNSA. The CDR3 bases are TGTGCCAGCAGCTTAGCGAGGAGTGGGACACTGGGGTACGAGCAGTACTTC. Translated, it gives CASSLARSGTLGYEQYF.

The chain is built from TRBV10-1 and TRBJ2-7, with D perhaps matching TRBD1 (6 bases). Germline CDR1 is WNHNN and CDR2 is SYGVQD (reference sequence). The CDR3 is 15 residues long. V was pared by 2 bases and J by 1 base, with 12 bases between. The CDR3 spells CASSEVGQKSYEQYF. CDR3 in DNA: TGCGCCAGCAGTGAGGTAGGACAGAAATCCTACGAGCAGTACTTC.

The gene calls are TRBV10-2 and TRBJ1-2; D may be TRBD1 (6 bases). The CDR3 has 14 residues. Trimming shortened V by 3 bases and J by 3 bases, and 11 bases separated the two germline ends. CDR1 WSHSY and CDR2 SAAADI come from the germline V gene. CDR3 residues: CASSDPRQDYGYTF. The CDR3 coding sequence is TGCGCCAGCAGTGACCCGAGACAGGACTATGGCTACACCTTC.

The chain recombines TRBV6-6 with TRBJ1-2; D unclear. Germline loops: CDR1 MNHNY, CDR2 SVGAGI (reference sequence). There are 13 residues in the CDR3. Trimming pared 8 bases from V and 4 bases from J, leaving 14 bases between. The DNA of the CDR3 is TGTGCCAGCCAAAGTGGGCTTGGCTATGGCTACACCTTC. Protein sequence: CASQSGLGYGYTF.

The chain links TRBV12-3 or TRBV12-4 to TRBJ1-2; D is ambiguous. V lost 3 bases and J lost 6, with 11 bases in between. This CDR3 is 13 amino acids long. The CDR3 sequence is CASSLGTADGYTF. CDR3 DNA sequence: TGTGCCAGCAGTTTGGGTACTGCCGATGGCTACACCTTC.